This TCR beta chain was sequenced for a study of blood T cell repertoires in COVID-19. The overall study: The samples span acute and convalescent COVID-19 from the United States, Italy and Spain. Sample material is recorded as cDNA or gDNA derived from T cells, B-cell-depleted T cells, or PBMCs.

V lost 5 bases, J lost 5 bases, and 8 bases stayed unmatched. Per germline, CDR1 SEHNR and CDR2 FQNEAQ (reference sequence). This CDR3 region has 15 residues. Original methodology: It was from reference gene primer amplification that nucleated cell counts were estimated. Clones were sequenced by immunoSEQ multiplex PCR, and TCRdb holds only the in-frame ones, with some missing. Clonal size and the V and J genes are those of that table, whereas D and trimming came from the DNA. The sample includes nearly 80,000 clones, around 88% of them seen just once. The clonotype originates from an elderly woman with active or convalescent COVID-19. The V gene is TRBV7-9, the J gene TRBJ2-5, with 10 positions matching TRBD1. The sequencing input was peripheral blood. The CDR3 DNA sequence: TGTGCCAGCAGCGGCCAGGGACAGGGGTATGAGACCCAGTACTTC. Translation: CASSGQGQGYETQYF.